The present TCR beta chain was sequenced within a study of CD8 T cells in Susac syndrome. Study background: Each patient with Susac syndrome, at the time of blood draw, was therapy-naive, on corticosteroids, or on intravenous immunoglobulin alone.

Reverse transcription of roughly 0.45 to 1 ug RNA was carried out with random hexamers. TCRdb fed the immunoSEQ multiplex PCR reads into MiXCR, producing one record per CDR3 protein. The table includes approximately 210,000 distinct CDR3 sequences, 94% detected once. Trimming removed 5 bases from V and 2 bases from J, with 23 bases in between. This CDR3 contains 18 residues. The germline V gene encodes CDR1 SGHAT and CDR2 FQNNGV. TEMRA cells underwent FACS enrichment and CD8+ and CD4+ T cells underwent negative isolation. Sequenced sample: CD4+ T cells from PBMCs. This chain joins TRBV11-2 and TRBJ2-3, with TRBD1 as a possible D gene (6 bases). The sequence derives from a human donor with Susac syndrome. The CDR3 protein is CASSPIQGRRTDTDTQYF. DNA for the CDR3: TGTGCCAGCAGCCCTATACAGGGTCGTCGGACGGACACAGATACGCAGTATTTT.